The next 4 T cell receptor beta chains were all read from a single sample in a study of cytomegalovirus exposure and HLA in healthy donors. PCR amplification relied on 60 Vbeta primers (plus 13 Jbeta primers). Clones were read by immunoSEQ multiplex PCR, and TCRdb kept only the in-frame ones, dropping some. This table holds some 180,000 clones, over 70% found once. Sequenced material: PBMCs. Receptor source: a man aged 18 to 35 in good health and CMV-seronegative.

This rearrangement joins TRBV19 to TRBJ1-5; a weak D match, TRBD1 (5 bases). In germline, CDR1 is LNHDA, CDR2 SQIVND (reference sequence). The CDR3 contains 13 residues. V lost 4 bases to trimming and J lost 7 bases, with 11 bases between them. CDR3 nucleotide sequence: TGTGCCAGTAGTAGGGTAGGGGAACAGCCCCAGCATTTT. The encoded protein is CASSRVGEQPQHF.

This clone appeared a few times. The rearrangement links TRBV19 to TRBJ1-1, with 7 bases that match TRBD1. Trimming at V came to 6 bases and at J to 3 bases, leaving 4 bases not matched to a gene. The CDR3 loop spans 13 amino acids. Germline V gene lookup returns CDR1 LNHDA and CDR2 SQIVND (reference sequence). The CDR3 protein is CASRAQGYTEAFF. CDR3 in DNA: TGTGCCAGTAGAGCACAGGGGTACACTGAAGCTTTCTTT.

The chain uses TRBV10-3 and TRBJ1-1; TRBD1 is a possible D gene (5 bases). Trimming left V 8 bases short and J 1 base short, with 11 bases between. The germline CDR1 and CDR2 sequences are ENHRY and SYGVKD. The CDR3 extends over 13 amino acids. CDR3 protein: CAISRQSNTEAFF. For the CDR3, the DNA is TGTGCCATCTCACGACAGTCGAACACTGAAGCTTTCTTT.

V usage is TRBV4-3 and J usage is TRBJ1-1, with D unresolved. The germline CDR1 and CDR2 sequences are LGHNA and YSLEER. The CDR3 sequence is 16 residues long. V was pared by 0 bases and J by 5 bases, with 16 bases between. As DNA, the CDR3 is TGCGCCAGCAGCCAAGATCGGACGGGAGGGCGTACTGAAGCTTTCTTT. Translating it yields CASSQDRTGGRTEAFF.